One and the same sample provided the 12 T cell receptor beta chains below, sequenced in a study of identical twins. TCRdb fed the 5' RACE reads into MiXCR, producing one record per CDR3 protein. The profile shows 690,000 or so distinct CDR3 sequences, over 5% of them singletons. Sequenced: naive T cells sorted from blood. These receptor sequences come from a man in his late teens or twenties in good health.

In its sample, this clonotype was seen a few times. The rearrangement uses TRBV4-1 and TRBJ2-1, with TRBD2 matching 14 bases. J lost 4 bases, V lost 0 bases, and 14 bases had no gene match. CDR1 and CDR2 (germline): MGHRA, YSYEKL. The CDR3 covers 21 residues. CDR3 DNA sequence: TGCGCCAGCAGCCAAGATCCACCTCTCCCTGGACTAGCGGGGGGTTACAATGAGCAGTTCTTC. This encodes CASSQDPPLPGLAGGYNEQFF.

This clonotype was seen many times. The chain joins TRBV11-2 to TRBJ1-2; TRBD1 matches 10 bases. J gave up 8 bases and V 4 bases, and 7 bases lay outside the gene matches. This CDR3 has 14 amino acids. The germline V gene has CDR1 SGHAT and CDR2 FQNNGV. The CDR3 DNA is TGTGCCAGCAGCTCCCCGGGACAGGGGTCGGGCTACACCTTC. This codes for CASSSPGQGSGYTF.

This clonotype appeared many times. The chain employs TRBV15 and TRBJ2-5, with D maybe TRBD1 (6 bases). The CDR3 is 13 amino acids. Trimming took off 7 bases at V and 7 bases at J, with 16 bases between the two ends. The germline V gene encodes CDR1 LNHNV and CDR2 YYDKDF (reference sequence). The CDR3, as DNA: TGTGCCACCAAATCCGACCCAGGGGTGACCCAGTACTTC. Translated, it gives CATKSDPGVTQYF.

This clonotype was counted many times. This chain connects TRBV7-9 to TRBJ2-1, with no clear D. This CDR3 region has 12 residues. V shed 5 bases and J shed 6 bases, with 8 bases lying between them. Germline V gives CDR1 SEHNR, CDR2 FQNEAQ (reference sequence). The CDR3 DNA follows: TGTGCCAGCAGCACGGGCTTCAATGAGCAGTTCTTC. It encodes CASSTGFNEQFF.

This clonotype was detected many times. The chain joins TRBV7-8 to TRBJ2-1; D may be TRBD1 or TRBD2 (7 bases each). The CDR3 is 19 residues long. V lost 1 base, J lost 11 bases, and 30 bases lay in between. The germline CDR1 and CDR2 sequences are SGHVS and FQNEAQ. The CDR3 here is CASSLGLAGGGGKVRQQFF. CDR3 DNA: TGTGCCAGCAGCTTAGGTCTGGCAGGGGGGGGTGGTAAGGTAAGGCAGCAGTTCTTC.

This clonotype has only a few counts. This chain joins TRBV6-2 or TRBV6-3 and TRBJ1-5, with D hard to call. The germline CDR1 and CDR2 sequences are MNHEY and SVGEGT. V lost 8 bases to trimming and J lost 5 bases, with 16 bases between them. CDR3 size: 14 residues. As DNA, the CDR3 is TGTGCCAGCCAACCCCGGATTTCACATCAGCCCCAGCATTTT. Translating it yields CASQPRISHQPQHF.

This clonotype was seen a few times. V usage is TRBV7-3 and J usage is TRBJ2-3; no firm D call. Germline CDR1 reads SGHTA; CDR2 reads FQGTGA. Deletions cut 5 bases from V and 2 bases from J, with 17 bases between. The CDR3 loop spans 16 amino acids. The CDR3 loop is CASSPQVLEPTDTQYF. In DNA form, the CDR3 reads TGTGCCAGCAGCCCCCAAGTTCTAGAACCCACAGATACGCAGTATTTT.

This clonotype was detected only a few times. The chain links TRBV11-2 to TRBJ2-7; weak D call: TRBD1 (6 bases). V was clipped by 4 bases and J by 5 bases, with 9 bases between them. This CDR3 has 12 residues. Germline lookup yields CDR1 SGHAT and CDR2 FQNNGV. As DNA, the CDR3 is TGTGCCAGCAGCTCACAGGGTCACGAGCAGTACTTC. Residues: CASSSQGHEQYF.

This clonotype came up many times. The chain combines TRBV20-1 with TRBJ2-1; D tentatively fits TRBD1 or TRBD2 (5 bases each). The V gene lost 3 bases and the J gene lost 7 bases, with 13 bases spanning the gap. The CDR3 is 13 amino acids. Germline values: CDR1 DFQATT, CDR2 SNEGSKA (reference sequence). The CDR3 here is CSASRPWGNEQFF. The DNA for the CDR3 is TGCAGTGCTAGTAGACCTTGGGGGAATGAGCAGTTCTTC.

This clonotype has only a few counts. The rearrangement links TRBV7-9 to TRBJ2-7, with D unclear. Germline V gene sequence: CDR1 SEHNR, CDR2 FQNEAQ (reference sequence). The V gene lost 5 bases and the J gene lost 6 bases, with 8 bases spanning the gap. The CDR3 extends over 11 amino acids. The CDR3 nucleotides read TGTGCCAGCAGCCCAGGCGTCGAGCAGTACGTC. Its protein is CASSPGVEQYV.

This clonotype was counted between two and nine times. The gene calls are TRBV12-5 and TRBJ2-3; the D gene is possibly TRBD1 (6 bases). From germline, CDR1 is LGHNT and CDR2 FRNRAP. CDR3 length equals 14 residues. V was trimmed by 1 base and J by 2 bases, leaving 7 bases between them. The CDR3 here is CASGLDRDTDTQYF. CDR3 coding DNA: TGTGCTAGTGGTTTGGACAGGGACACAGATACGCAGTATTTT.

Ten or more counts support this clonotype. J is TRBJ2-1 and V is TRBV15, with TRBD1 identical over 9 bases. V lost 1 base, J lost 3 bases, and 4 bases stayed unmatched. The CDR3 sequence is 16 residues long. The germline CDR1 and CDR2 sequences are LNHNV and YYDKDF (reference sequence). The CDR3, as DNA: TGTGCCACCAGCAGAGTCGGACAGGGGAACTACAATGAGCAGTTCTTC. Encoded protein: CATSRVGQGNYNEQFF.